This T cell receptor (beta chain) was sequenced in a study of CD8+ T cells in alopecia areata. About the study: Severity was scored as percentage of affected scalp area in treated patients. Study-wide findings and caveats: Sequence data from scalp samples additionally include resident alphabeta T cells of normal skin. Especially in alopecia totalis/universalis, lesional scalp showed greater clonality than normal scalp did. Relative to mice, TCR sharing across patients was less clear, a difference possibly HLA-related.

Trimming pared 0 bases from V and 4 bases from J, leaving 16 bases between. Germline CDR1 is SGHRS and CDR2 is YFSETQ. The CDR3 runs to 16 residues. The authors extracted RNA and reverse transcribed it into cDNA as the sequencing template. Only in-frame clones appear in the TCRdb table, and some are missing; sequencing was by immunoSEQ multiplex PCR. Of about 140,000 clones in the sample, 86% were seen once. Treatment in this sample: oral pan-JAK inhibitor, 5-10 mg twice daily. Points on this clone: Antigen specificity is unknown.

The chain carries TRBV5-1 and TRBJ1-1; tentatively, D is TRBD1 (5 bases). Here the sequenced sample was CD8+ T cells sorted from blood, taken at week 4, from a patient treated with tofacitinib. The sequence came from a human donor with alopecia areata. The CDR3 region has the DNA TGCGCCAGCAGCTTGGAGGGGTGGCGTGGGGGCACTGAAGCTTTCTTT. It is translated as CASSLEGWRGGTEAFF.